This T cell receptor (beta chain) was retrieved from a study of T cell repertoires in cytomegalovirus infection. V was pared by 7 bases and J by 9 bases, with 11 bases of the junction left unmatched. This CDR3 contains 16 residues. Each CDR3 protein gets one entry after TCRdb re-called the reads with MiXCR. The sample consists of under 300,000 distinct CDR3 sequences, about 12% of them appearing once. This clonotype was counted many times. The specimen was PBMCs. This receptor was obtained from a human donor in good health (CMV status not recorded). Some clones in this sample may be carry-over from other donors' samples. The chain links TRBV12-3 or TRBV12-4 to TRBJ2-1; 14 bases are a match to TRBD2. CDR3 DNA: TGTGCCAGCACCAAGGGGGGACTAGCGGGAGAATCTGAGCAGTTCTTC. It translates to CASTKGGLAGESEQFF.